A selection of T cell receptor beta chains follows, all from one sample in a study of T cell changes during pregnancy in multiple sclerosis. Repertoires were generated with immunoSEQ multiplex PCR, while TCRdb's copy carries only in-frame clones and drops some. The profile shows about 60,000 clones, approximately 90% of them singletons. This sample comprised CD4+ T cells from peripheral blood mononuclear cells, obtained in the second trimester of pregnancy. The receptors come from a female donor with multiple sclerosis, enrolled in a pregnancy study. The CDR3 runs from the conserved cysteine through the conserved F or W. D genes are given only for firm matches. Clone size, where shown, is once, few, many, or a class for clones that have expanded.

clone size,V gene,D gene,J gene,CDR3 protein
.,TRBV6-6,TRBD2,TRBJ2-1,CASSSLAGGHNEQFF
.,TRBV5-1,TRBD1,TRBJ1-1,CASSAGQGGGTEAFF
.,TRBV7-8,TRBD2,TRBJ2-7,CASSLRVGLAGGSYEQYF
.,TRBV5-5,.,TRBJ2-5,CASSLEGTSQETQYF
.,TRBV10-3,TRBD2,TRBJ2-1,CAISDPSGQNNEQFF
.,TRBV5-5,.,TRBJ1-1,CASSLYREGMNTEAFF
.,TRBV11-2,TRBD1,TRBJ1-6,CASSVGQGTRALHF
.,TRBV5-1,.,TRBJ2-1,CASSSGQYPNEQFF
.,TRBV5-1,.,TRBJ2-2,CASSLRGGHGELFF
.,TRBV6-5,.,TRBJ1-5,CASSYSPRGHQPQHF
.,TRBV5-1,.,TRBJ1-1,CASSLQQGTEAFF
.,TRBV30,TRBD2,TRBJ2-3,CAFSGRASDTQYF
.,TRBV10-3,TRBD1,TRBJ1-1,CAINDRDRGFHTEAFF
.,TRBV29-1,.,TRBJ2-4,CSVEDRGRGAKNIQYF
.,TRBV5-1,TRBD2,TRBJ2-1,CASSSGGSISYNEQFF
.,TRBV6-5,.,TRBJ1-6,CASGPRVSYNSPLHF
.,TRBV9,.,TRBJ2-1,CASSVDGRKYNEQFF
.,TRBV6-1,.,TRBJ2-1,CASTRTQGSLGEQFF
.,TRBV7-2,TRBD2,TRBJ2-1,CASSLSGSSYNEQFF
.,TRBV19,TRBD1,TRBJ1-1,CASSTSWTGSMNTEAFF
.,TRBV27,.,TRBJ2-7,CASFGDSAYEQYF
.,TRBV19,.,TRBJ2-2,CASGGRGTGELFF
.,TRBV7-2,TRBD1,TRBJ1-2,CASSFQGARYGYTF
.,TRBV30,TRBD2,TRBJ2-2,CAWSARLAGGPGELFF
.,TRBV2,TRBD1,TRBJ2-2,CASNARDRGELFF
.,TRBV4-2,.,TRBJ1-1,CASRAREGTEAFF
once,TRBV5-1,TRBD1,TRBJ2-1,CASSLATGGGFYNEQFF
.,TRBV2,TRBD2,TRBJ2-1,CASSGLPSGVGNEQFF
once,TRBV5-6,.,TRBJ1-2,CASSLVEGNNYGYTF
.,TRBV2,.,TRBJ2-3,CASSPRRDSTDTQYF
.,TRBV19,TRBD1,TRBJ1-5,CASSVDRGGQPQHF
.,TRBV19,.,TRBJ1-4,CASRISHRDEKLFF
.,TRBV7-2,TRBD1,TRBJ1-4,CASSRDRATNEKLFF
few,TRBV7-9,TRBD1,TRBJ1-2,CASSPPTGGYGYTF
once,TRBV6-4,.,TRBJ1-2,CASSDSPVKQYGYTF
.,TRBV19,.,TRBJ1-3,CASSDTSGNTIYF
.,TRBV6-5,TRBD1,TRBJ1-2,CASRQGDYGYTF
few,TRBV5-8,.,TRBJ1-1,CASSLGWRDLAFF
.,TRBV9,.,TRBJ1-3,CASSAPTDSGNTIYF
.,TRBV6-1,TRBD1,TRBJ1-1,CASRNTGAGNTEAFF
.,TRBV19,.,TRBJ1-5,CASTLNPGFRGTQHF
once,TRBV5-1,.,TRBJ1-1,CASSLGLNRVAEAFF
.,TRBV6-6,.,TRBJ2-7,CASNPTGGLEQYF
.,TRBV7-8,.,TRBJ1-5,CASSLSLKGGNSNQPQHF
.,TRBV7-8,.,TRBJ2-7,CASSLEVQDNEQYF
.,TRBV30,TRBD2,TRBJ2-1,CAWAPGLANEQFF
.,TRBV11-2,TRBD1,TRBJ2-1,CASSLDRTGGGNEQFF
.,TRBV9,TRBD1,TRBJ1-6,CASSVVDRAGTSPLHF
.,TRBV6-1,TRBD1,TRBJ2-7,CASQVETGGSYEQYF
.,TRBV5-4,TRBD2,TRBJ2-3,CASAPTSDRTDTQYF
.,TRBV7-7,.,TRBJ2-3,CASSLSGRYTDTQYF
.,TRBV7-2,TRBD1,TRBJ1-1,CASSLEQGADTEAFF
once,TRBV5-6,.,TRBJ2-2,CASSLTSNTGELFF
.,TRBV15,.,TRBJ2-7,CATSRDGTPSYEQYF